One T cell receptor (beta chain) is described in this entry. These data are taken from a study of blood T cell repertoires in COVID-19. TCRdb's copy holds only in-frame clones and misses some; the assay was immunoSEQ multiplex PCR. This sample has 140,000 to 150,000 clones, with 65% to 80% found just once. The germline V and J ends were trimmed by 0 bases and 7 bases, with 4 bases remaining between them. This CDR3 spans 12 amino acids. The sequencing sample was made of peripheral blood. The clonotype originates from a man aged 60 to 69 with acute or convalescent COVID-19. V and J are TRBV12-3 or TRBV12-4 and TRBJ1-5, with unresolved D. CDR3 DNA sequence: TGTGCCAGCAGTTTAGCGCTACAGCCCCAGCATTTT. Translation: CASSLALQPQHF.